This T cell receptor beta chain was identified in a study of OX40 agonist ivuxolimab in advanced cancers. Study details: Melanoma, hepatocellular carcinoma, head and neck or renal cell cancer occurred in dose-escalation patients.

Repertoires were generated with immunoSEQ multiplex PCR, while TCRdb's copy carries only in-frame clones and drops some. The sample contains some 94,000 clones, 95% to 96% of which appear only once. Comments on this clone: What it binds is not known.

This CDR3 region has 15 residues. V was shortened by 1 base and J by 0 bases, with 7 bases between the two germline ends. Looked up from germline, CDR1 is SGHDT and CDR2 is YYEEEE. Findings and caveats of the study: In the 0.1 to 3.0 mg/kg range, CD4+ and CD8+ blood T cells had expanded clonally by week 6.

This receptor was taken from an adult with an advanced solid tumor such as melanoma, head and neck, liver or kidney cancer. The sequencing here drew on CD4+ or CD8+ T cells sorted from blood, taken in a trial of the OX40 agonist ivuxolimab. The V call is TRBV5-6, the J call TRBJ1-4, with unresolved D. The CDR3 DNA reads TGTGCCAGCAGCTTGTATCCAGCAACTAATGAAAAACTGTTTTTT. Its protein product is CASSLYPATNEKLFF.